This TCR beta chain was profiled in a study of OX40 agonist ivuxolimab in advanced cancers. Study-wide background: Patients got intravenous ivuxolimab at 0.01 to 10 mg/kg every 2 weeks.

Generated by immunoSEQ multiplex PCR, the TCRdb table keeps only in-frame clones and is missing some. The table shows about 78,000 clones, with roughly 92% occurring only once. Only one count was recorded for this clone. Its antigen remains unknown. The study, taken as a whole, reports: Low levels of normalized T-cell clonal expansion also appeared in some nonresponders.

The timepoints at which blood was sampled were baseline, cycle 4 day 1, and cycle 7 day 1. The CDR3 has 13 residues. V was shortened by 0 bases and J by 5 bases, with 4 bases between the two germline ends. CDR1 and CDR2 (germline): KGHSH, LQKENI. Sequenced material: CD4+ or CD8+ T cells sorted from blood, taken in a trial of the OX40 agonist ivuxolimab. This TCR was sampled from an adult with an advanced solid tumor such as melanoma, head and neck, liver or kidney cancer. The chain couples TRBV18 to TRBJ2-2; D remains ambiguous. This CDR3 is CASSPPSTGELFF. The CDR3 nucleotides read TGTGCCAGCTCACCACCAAGTACCGGGGAGCTGTTTTTT.